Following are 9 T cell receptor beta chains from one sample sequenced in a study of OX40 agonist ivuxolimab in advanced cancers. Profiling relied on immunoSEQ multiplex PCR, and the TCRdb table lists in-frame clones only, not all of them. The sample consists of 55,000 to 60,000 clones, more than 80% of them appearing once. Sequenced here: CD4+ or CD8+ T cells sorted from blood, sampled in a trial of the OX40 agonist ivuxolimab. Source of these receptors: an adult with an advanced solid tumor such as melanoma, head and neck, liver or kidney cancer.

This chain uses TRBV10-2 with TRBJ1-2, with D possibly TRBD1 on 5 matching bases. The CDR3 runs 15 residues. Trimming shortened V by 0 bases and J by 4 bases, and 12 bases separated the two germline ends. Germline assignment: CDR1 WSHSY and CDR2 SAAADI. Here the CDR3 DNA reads TGCGCCAGCAGTGAGTCTGGGGCCCGGGGCTATGGCTACACCTTC. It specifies CASSESGARGYGYTF.

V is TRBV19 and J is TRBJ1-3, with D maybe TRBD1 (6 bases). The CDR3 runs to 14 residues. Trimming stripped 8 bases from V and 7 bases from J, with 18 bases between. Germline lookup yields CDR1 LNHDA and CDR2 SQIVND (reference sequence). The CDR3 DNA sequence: TGTGCCAGTTCCCGTAAAGGGGGTTCCAACACCATATATTTT. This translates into CASSRKGGSNTIYF.

The CDR3 is CASSITGLREQFF. CDR3 sequence (DNA): TGTGCCAGTAGTATAACAGGGCTAAGAGAGCAGTTCTTC. The rearrangement joins TRBV19 to TRBJ2-1, with a possible D match to TRBD1 (6 bases). The CDR3 loop spans 13 amino acids. From germline, CDR1 is LNHDA and CDR2 SQIVND (reference sequence). V was clipped by 2 bases and J by 10 bases, with 12 bases between them.

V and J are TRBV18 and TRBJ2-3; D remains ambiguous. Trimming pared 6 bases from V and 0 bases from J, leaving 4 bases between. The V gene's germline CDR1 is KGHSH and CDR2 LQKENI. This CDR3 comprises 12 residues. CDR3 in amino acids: CASSPSTDTQYF. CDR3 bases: TGTGCCAGCTCCCCGAGCACAGATACGCAGTATTTT.

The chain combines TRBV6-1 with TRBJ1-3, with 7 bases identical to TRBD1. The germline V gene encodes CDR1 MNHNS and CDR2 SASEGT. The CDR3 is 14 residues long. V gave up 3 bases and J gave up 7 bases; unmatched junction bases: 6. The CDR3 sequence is CASSDPGRGNTIYF. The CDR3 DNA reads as TGTGCCAGCAGTGACCCGGGCAGGGGGAACACCATATATTTT.

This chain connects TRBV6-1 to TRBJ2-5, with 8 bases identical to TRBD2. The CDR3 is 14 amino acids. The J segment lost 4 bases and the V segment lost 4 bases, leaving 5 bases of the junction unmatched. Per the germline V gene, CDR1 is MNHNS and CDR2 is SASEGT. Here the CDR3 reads CASSGLAMSETQYF. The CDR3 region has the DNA TGTGCCAGCAGTGGACTAGCGATGTCAGAGACCCAGTACTTC.

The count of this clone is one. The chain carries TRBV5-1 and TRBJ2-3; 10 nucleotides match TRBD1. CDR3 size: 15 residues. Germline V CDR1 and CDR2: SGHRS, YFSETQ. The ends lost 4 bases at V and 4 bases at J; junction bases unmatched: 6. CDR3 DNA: TGCGCCAGCAGCATAGACAGGGGGCCGGCAGATACGCAGTATTTT. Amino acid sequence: CASSIDRGPADTQYF.

The CDR3 spells CASSSWTSENSYEQYF. CDR3 sequence (DNA): TGTGCCAGCAGCTCCTGGACTAGCGAGAACTCCTACGAGCAGTACTTC. The genes are TRBV7-9 and TRBJ2-7; 9 nucleotides line up with TRBD2. The V and J ends lost 4 bases and 0 bases, in that order; junction bases with no gene match: 7. Germline CDR1 SEHNR, CDR2 FQNEAQ (reference sequence). This CDR3 region has 16 residues.

CDR3 coding DNA: TGTGCTAGTGCCGTGAACACTGAAGCTTTCTTT. As protein: CASAVNTEAFF. The V and J genes are TRBV12-5 and TRBJ1-1, with no clear D. This CDR3 comprises 11 residues. Looked up from germline, CDR1 is LGHNT and CDR2 is FRNRAP. The V end lost 7 bases, the J end lost 0 bases, and 3 bases lay between the germline ends.